The 6 T cell receptor beta chains below were found in one sample sequenced in a study of blood T cells in healthy people across ages. A J-beta primer mix and a sample-barcoded 5' primer were used in a second PCR of about 6 to 12 cycles. Via MiXCR, TCRdb re-called the 5' RACE reads, giving one row per CDR3 protein. The data show hundreds of thousands of distinct CDR3 sequences, 55% to 70% seen once. Sequenced: blood. The receptors shown here come from a man aged 25-45 years in good health.

This clonotype occurred once. The V and J genes are TRBV19 and TRBJ2-1; 9 bases align to TRBD2. This CDR3 has 15 residues. Germline values: CDR1 LNHDA, CDR2 SQIVND (reference sequence). V gave up 8 bases and J gave up 3 bases; unmatched junction bases: 8. In DNA, the CDR3 is TGTGCCAGTTCTCTTGGACTAGCGTACTACAATGAGCAGTTCTTC. Translating gives CASSLGLAYYNEQFF.

Only a few counts were recorded for this clonotype. The chain recombines TRBV7-2 with TRBJ1-1; a possible D gene is TRBD1 (6 bases). The germline CDR1 and CDR2 sequences are SGHTA and FQGNSA. V gave up 3 bases and J gave up 4 bases, with 9 bases separating them. This CDR3 region has 13 residues. The CDR3 region has the DNA TGTGCCAGCAGCTTGGGACAATTCACTGAAGCTTTCTTT. Protein sequence: CASSLGQFTEAFF.

This chain uses TRBV27 with TRBJ1-1; TRBD1 agrees at 9 bases. From germline, CDR1 is MNHEY and CDR2 SMNVEV (reference sequence). The CDR3 sequence is 16 residues long. V lost 6 bases and J lost 5; bases outside the gene matches: 13. Here the CDR3 DNA reads TGTGCCAGCAGACGGGACAGGGAGGTTGTAGCGACTGAAGCTTTCTTT. Encoded protein: CASRRDREVVATEAFF.

Concerning this clonotype itself: One junction end does not reproduce the germline sequence, and a read error may be involved. This sequence joins TRBV6-5 and TRBJ2-3; D call uncertain. The germline V gene has CDR1 MNHEY and CDR2 SVGAGI. CDR3 length: 13 residues. The CDR3 region is CVSSDHYTDTQYF. The CDR3 region has the DNA TGTGTCAGCAGTGACCACTACACAGATACGCAGTATTTT.

V usage is TRBV7-2 and J usage is TRBJ2-5; D is unclear. Germline values: CDR1 SGHTA, CDR2 FQGNSA. The CDR3 has 12 residues. The V end lost 0 bases, the J end lost 11 bases, and 10 bases lay between the germline ends. CDR3 bases: TGTGCCAGCAGCTTAGCGCCCAATGAGCAGTACTTC. Translated: CASSLAPNEQYF.

The J gene is TRBJ1-5, the V gene TRBV2; D may be TRBD1 (5 bases). The germline gives CDR1 SNHLY, CDR2 FYNNEI. This CDR3 is 19 amino acids long. The V end was cut by 1 base, the J end by 11 bases, with 30 bases between. CDR3 amino acids: CASSEEGDAGGGVGSAQHF. The CDR3 DNA follows: TGTGCCAGCAGTGAAGAAGGGGATGCCGGGGGTGGTGTGGGCTCGGCCCAGCATTTT. Complete variable domain (other parts from reference TRBV2 and TRBJ1-5): EPEVTQTPSHQVTQMGQEVILRCVPISNHLYFYWYRQILGQKVEFLVSFYNNEISEKSEIFDDQFSVERPDGSNFTLKIRSTKLEDSAMYFCASSEEGDAGGGVGSAQHFGDGTRLSIL.